A single sample is the source of the 21 T cell receptor beta chains below, sequenced in a study of CD8 T cells in Susac syndrome. The RNA, about 0.45 to 1 ug, was put through reverse transcription using random hexamers. Using its own MiXCR run on the immunoSEQ multiplex PCR reads, TCRdb lists one record per CDR3 protein. Of 77,000 or so distinct CDR3 sequences in the sample, 85% to 95% are singletons; the top ten hold around 0.52%. Sequencing input: CD4+ T cells from PBMCs. The receptors here all came from a human donor with Susac syndrome.

This chain joins TRBV28 and TRBJ2-5, with 9 bases identical to TRBD2. CDR3 size: 17 residues. Germline CDR1 and CDR2: MDHEN and SYDVKM. The J segment lost 1 base and the V segment lost 6 bases, leaving 12 bases of the junction unmatched. CDR3 sequence: CASSPGLAGVSQETQYF. The CDR3 DNA follows: TGTGCCAGCAGCCCGGGATTAGCGGGGGTCTCCCAAGAGACCCAGTACTTC.

The chain is built from TRBV12-3 or TRBV12-4 and TRBJ1-5, with unresolved D. This CDR3 has 13 amino acids. V lost 2 bases and J 1 base, leaving 3 bases between the germline ends. Written as DNA, the CDR3 is TGTGCCAGCAGTTTATTGAGCAATCAGCCCCAGCATTTT. Amino acids: CASSLLSNQPQHF.

The chain combines TRBV20-1 with TRBJ2-1, with 10 nucleotides matching TRBD2. The CDR3 totals 15 residues. Per the germline V gene, CDR1 is DFQATT and CDR2 is SNEGSKA (reference sequence). With V trimmed by 1 base and J by 9 bases, 9 bases remained unmatched. The CDR3 sequence is CSARGSLAGVGEQFF. The CDR3 nucleotides are TGCAGTGCTAGAGGGAGTCTAGCGGGAGTGGGTGAGCAGTTCTTC.

As for this clonotype: The junction does not match germline at one end; this may be a read error. This rearrangement joins TRBV6-7 to TRBJ2-7; D might be TRBD1 (6 bases). TRBV6-7 is filed as an ORF, its function uncertain. The CDR3 consists of 10 residues. CDR3 coding DNA: TGTGCCAGCAGTTACCCTGGAAGGGGGTTC. Amino acids: CASSYPGRGF.

This clonotype was seen only a few times. This chain uses TRBV7-9 with TRBJ2-5, with a possible D match to TRBD2 (5 bases). CDR3 length: 16 residues. The germline V and J ends were trimmed by 6 bases and 1 base, with 18 bases remaining between them. Germline CDR1 is SEHNR and CDR2 is FQNEAQ (reference sequence). As DNA, the CDR3 is TGTGCCAGCAGTTTCGGACTGACTCGGATCCAAGAGACCCAGTACTTC. Amino acids: CASSFGLTRIQETQYF.

Points on this clonotype: A junction boundary mismatches the germline segment, possibly from a read error. The chain employs TRBV7-2 and TRBJ2-7; 10 positions agree with TRBD2. CDR3 length equals 12 residues. From germline, CDR1 is SGHTA and CDR2 FQGNSA. The CDR3 protein is CASSLTGTSVDF. CDR3 DNA sequence: TGTGCCAGCAGCTTAACCGGGACTAGCGTGGACTTC.

The chain combines TRBV5-1 with TRBJ2-1, with 7 nucleotides matching TRBD2. CDR1 is SGHRS and CDR2 is YFSETQ in the germline V gene. Trimming took 1 base from V and 4 from J; bases not matched to a gene: 5. The CDR3 totals 15 residues. This CDR3 is CASSLSGESYNEQFF. The CDR3 nucleotides read TGCGCCAGCAGCTTGAGCGGGGAGTCGTACAATGAGCAGTTCTTC.

The chain employs TRBV13 and TRBJ2-6, with TRBD1 as a possible D gene (6 bases). The CDR3 extends over 15 amino acids. Between the trimmed V and J ends, which lost 5 bases and 4 bases, there was a span of 12 bases. Germline CDR1 and CDR2: PRHDT and FYEKMQ (reference sequence). CDR3 nucleotide sequence: TGTGCCAGCAGCCTGGGGGCTTCCGGGGCCAACGTCCTGACTTTC. This codes for CASSLGASGANVLTF.

The chain combines TRBV7-2 with TRBJ2-7; tentatively, D is TRBD2 (5 bases). V dropped 1 base and J dropped 0 bases, with 10 bases sitting between them. The CDR3 has 15 residues. CDR1 is SGHTA, CDR2 FQGNSA, per germline. This CDR3 reads CASSLEVGLSYEQYF. The CDR3 coding sequence is TGTGCCAGCAGCTTAGAGGTCGGACTCTCCTACGAGCAGTACTTC.

The chain uses TRBV20-1 and TRBJ2-5, with D perhaps matching TRBD2 (5 bases). V was shortened by 1 base and J by 4 bases, with 13 bases between the two germline ends. The germline V gene has CDR1 DFQATT and CDR2 SNEGSKA (reference sequence). The CDR3 extends over 14 amino acids. This CDR3 reads CSARGRVRGETQYF. The CDR3, as DNA: TGCAGTGCTAGAGGGCGGGTACGGGGAGAGACCCAGTACTTC.

The chain links TRBV7-2 to TRBJ2-1; weak D call: TRBD2 (6 bases). Germline loops: CDR1 SGHTA, CDR2 FQGNSA. The CDR3 covers 15 residues. V shed 1 base and J shed 3 bases, with 10 bases lying between them. Here the CDR3 DNA reads TGTGCCAGCAGCTTAGACGGGAGTCGCTACAATGAGCAGTTCTTC. Protein: CASSLDGSRYNEQFF.

The chain is built from TRBV9 and TRBJ2-5; 9 bases fit TRBD2. Germline V CDR1 and CDR2: SGDLS, YYNGEE. The trim removed 7 bases at V and 3 bases at J, leaving 7 bases unmatched. There are 14 residues in the CDR3. In DNA, the CDR3 is TGTGCCAGCTCCTTAGTAGCGGGAGAAGAGACCCAGTACTTC. Its translation is CASSLVAGEETQYF.

The V call is TRBV29-1, the J call TRBJ2-5; D is uncertain. The CDR3 is 13 amino acids. Looked up from germline, CDR1 is SQVTM and CDR2 is ANQGSEA. Trimming removed 2 bases at V and 5 bases at J, with 12 bases between. The CDR3 DNA sequence: TGCAGCGTTGAACTGTCCCAAGGCGAGACCCAGTACTTC. Translation: CSVELSQGETQYF.

V is TRBV2 and J is TRBJ2-5, with 8 bases identical to TRBD2. The germline gives CDR1 SNHLY, CDR2 FYNNEI. The CDR3 is 14 residues long. Trimming removed 6 bases from V and 1 base from J; junction bases left unmatched: 4. The CDR3 protein is CASRAGEGQETQYF. In nucleotides, the CDR3 is TGTGCCAGCAGAGCGGGAGAGGGCCAAGAGACCCAGTACTTC.

The chain recombines TRBV23-1 with TRBJ2-7; 7 bases line up with TRBD2. TRBV23-1 has ORF status, its function being uncertain. The CDR3 runs 15 residues. V was clipped by 0 bases and J by 2 bases; unmatched bases: 4. The CDR3 sequence is CASSQSGGGAYEQYF. In DNA, the CDR3 is TGCGCCAGCAGTCAATCGGGCGGGGGAGCCTACGAGCAGTACTTC.

The rearrangement uses TRBV5-5 and TRBJ1-5; maybe TRBD1 (5 bases). The CDR3 runs to 15 residues. Trimming left V 4 bases short and J 1 base short, with 12 bases between. Germline-derived CDR1 and CDR2 are SGHKS and YYEKEE (reference sequence). The CDR3 nucleotides read TGTGCCAGCAGCATGGGGCGGACGAGCAATCAGCCCCAGCATTTT. Protein: CASSMGRTSNQPQHF.

The chain carries TRBV9 and TRBJ2-7, with a possible D match to TRBD2 (5 bases). With 1 base removed from V and 2 bases from J, the gap between germline ends came to 10 bases. The CDR3 has 14 residues. The germline gives CDR1 SGDLS, CDR2 YYNGEE. CDR3 sequence: CASSVHGVPYEQYF. DNA for the CDR3: TGTGCCAGCAGCGTACACGGGGTCCCCTACGAGCAGTACTTC.

The chain uses TRBV18 and TRBJ2-7; D remains unclear. Between the trimmed V and J ends, which lost 2 bases and 0 bases, there was a span of 8 bases. Germline assignment: CDR1 KGHSH and CDR2 LQKENI. The CDR3 totals 14 residues. Here the CDR3 reads CASSPSVNSYEQYF. CDR3 sequence (DNA): TGTGCCAGCTCACCATCCGTAAACTCCTACGAGCAGTACTTC.

This chain links TRBV2 with TRBJ1-1, with 7 bases that match TRBD1. V dropped 8 bases and J dropped 6; count of bases not matched to a gene: 6. The CDR3 has 12 residues. Germline V gene sequence: CDR1 SNHLY, CDR2 FYNNEI. The CDR3 is CASGQEMPEAFF. CDR3 bases: TGTGCCAGCGGACAGGAGATGCCTGAAGCTTTCTTT.

CDR3 sequence: CSASIVGYGYTF. CDR3 bases: TGCAGTGCTAGCATTGTTGGCTATGGCTACACCTTC. This chain joins TRBV20-1 and TRBJ1-2; D is uncertain. Trimming left V 3 bases short and J 4 bases short, with 9 bases between. The CDR3 has 12 amino acids. The germline V gene encodes CDR1 DFQATT and CDR2 SNEGSKA (reference sequence).

The table lists this clonotype with a few counts. V gene TRBV24-1 combines with J gene TRBJ2-5; 7 bases fit TRBD2. Germline V gene sequence: CDR1 KGHDR, CDR2 SFDVKD. This CDR3 spans 14 amino acids. The V and J ends lost 5 bases and 4 bases, in that order; junction bases with no gene match: 6. The CDR3 coding sequence is TGTGCCACCAGTGGGGCGGGAGTAGGAGAGACCCAGTACTTC. This gives the protein CATSGAGVGETQYF.